This entry describes one T cell receptor beta chain. Sequencing used immunoSEQ multiplex PCR; TCRdb keeps in-frame clones, though not all of them. The sample has roughly 40,000 clones, 74% seen once. Each case's diagnosis was confirmed by two pathologists on H&E. The sample belongs to a study of immune evolution from preneoplasia to lung adenocarcinoma. Germline V lookup: CDR1 ENHRY, CDR2 SYGVKD. V lost 11 bases and J lost 0, with 13 bases in between. CDR3 length equals 13 residues. The sequenced sample was FFPE invasive lung adenocarcinoma tissue. The V call is TRBV10-3, the J call TRBJ2-5; D is perhaps TRBD1 (5 bases). The receptor comes from a person aged 55 to 75 with lung adenocarcinoma. The CDR3: CASAGQDQETQYF. CDR3 DNA: TGTGCCTCAGCTGGACAAGACCAAGAGACCCAGTACTTC.